What follows describes a single T cell receptor beta chain. Its antigen is not identified. This specimen comes from a study of blood T cells in healthy people across ages. It was with a sample-barcoded 5' primer and a J-beta primer mix that a second PCR of about 6 to 12 cycles was run. Each CDR3 protein gets one entry after TCRdb re-called the 5' RACE reads with MiXCR. Among fewer than 900,000 distinct CDR3 sequences listed, 40% to 45% were seen once. Study-wide findings and caveats: The authors considered diversity estimates from one million T cells to be underestimates.

Sequenced sample: blood. The TCR comes from a woman aged 60-75 years in good health.

Written as DNA, the CDR3 is TGTGCCAGCAGCCAAGTCGTACAAGAGACCCAGTACTTC. Translating gives CASSQVVQETQYF. The genes are TRBV14 and TRBJ2-4, with no clear D. The tail of the sequence fits TRBJ2-5 better, so the J call may be wrong. This CDR3 has 13 residues. Germline CDR1 reads SGHDN; CDR2 reads FVKESK.